This T cell receptor beta chain was retrieved from a study of beta chain features in type 1 diabetes. This clone has only a few counts. Sorting based on CD45RO/CCR7/CD25/CD127/CD95/CD27 separated CD4+ naive, central memory, regulatory and stem cell-like memory cells. The study reverse transcribed the entire isolated RNA, so it sequenced expressed TCRB transcripts. Repertoires were generated with immunoSEQ multiplex PCR, while TCRdb's copy carries only in-frame clones and drops some. This table holds around 240,000 clones, about 10% found once. The CDR3 covers 13 residues. V was shortened by 4 bases and J by 0 bases, with 6 bases between the two germline ends. CDR1 and CDR2 from the germline V gene are MGHDK and SYGVNS.

J is TRBJ1-2 and V is TRBV25-1; D is unclear. This TCR was recovered from a woman between 18 and 29 years old in good health. The sequenced sample consisted of naive CD4+ T cells from blood. CDR3 sequence: CASSANSNYGYTF. As DNA, the CDR3 is TGTGCCAGCAGTGCCAACTCTAACTATGGCTACACCTTC.